Included here is one TCR beta chain sequence, with context. The sample comes from a study of blood T cell repertoires in COVID-19. Looking at the study overall: Whether acute or convalescent, the COVID-19 samples came from the United States, Italy and Spain. The analysed material was cDNA or gDNA that came from T cells, B-cell-depleted T cells, or PBMCs.

The CDR3 length is 14 residues. V shed 4 bases and J 8 bases; nucleotides not matched to a gene: 6. Germline V gives CDR1 SGHTA, CDR2 FQGNSA. Per the original methods: The assay estimated nucleated cells by amplifying reference gene primers. Measured with immunoSEQ multiplex PCR; TCRdb has only the in-frame clones, and not every one. V, J and clone size are those of that table, while D and trimming were read from the DNA. The sample has more than 130,000 clones, around nine tenths seen once. The specimen sequenced was peripheral blood. This chain connects TRBV7-2 to TRBJ1-2; 11 bases are a match to TRBD1. This TCR was sampled from a woman in her 40s with acute or convalescent COVID-19. As DNA, the CDR3 is TGTGCCAGCAGCTGGGACAGGGGGGGAGGCGGCTACACCTTC. Its protein product is CASSWDRGGGGYTF. The whole variable domain, filled in from reference TRBV7-2 and TRBJ1-2, reads GAGVSQSPSNKVTEKGKDVELRCDPISGHTALYWYRQSLGQGLEFLIYFQGNSAPDKSGLPSDRFSAERTGGSVSTLTIQRTQQEDSAVYLCASSWDRGGGGYTFGSGTRLTVV.